What follows are 14 T cell receptor beta chains derived from one specimen sequenced in a study of blood T cells in healthy people across ages. Together with a sample-barcoded 5' primer, a J-beta primer mix was included in a second PCR lasting roughly 6 to 12 cycles. TCRdb used MiXCR to reprocess the 5' RACE reads, holding one entry per CDR3 protein. Among about 1.6 million distinct CDR3 sequences listed, about 31% were seen once. The sequenced sample was blood. These receptors originate from a woman in her 30s in good health.

The chain has TRBV2 and TRBJ2-7, with D perhaps matching TRBD1 (6 bases). The germline CDR1 and CDR2 sequences are SNHLY and FYNNEI. V gave up 8 bases and J gave up 3 bases, with 14 bases separating them. The length of the CDR3 is 13 residues. CDR3 sequence reads: CASDEQGNYEQYF. CDR3 coding DNA: TGTGCCAGCGACGAACAGGGAAACTACGAGCAGTACTTC.

Remarks on this clonotype: The conserved closing phenylalanine or tryptophan is absent in this CDR3, likely reflecting a read error. This sequence joins TRBV20-1 and TRBJ2-5; 7 bases match TRBD1. The closer fit of TRBJ2-7 to the DNA end suggests the J call may be wrong. The CDR3 totals 13 residues. Germline CDR1 and CDR2: DFQATT and SNEGSKA (reference sequence). CDR3 coding DNA: TGCAGTGCGGGGGACAGCAACTCCTACGAGCAGTACCTC. Amino acid sequence: CSAGDSNSYEQYL.

The rearrangement joins TRBV29-1 to TRBJ2-5, with 9 bases lining up with TRBD2. The CDR3 covers 13 residues. Germline lookup yields CDR1 SQVTM and CDR2 ANQGSEA. With 6 bases clipped from V and 11 bases from J, the junction kept 13 bases outside the gene matches. CDR3 DNA sequence: TGCAGCGTGATGGGACTAGCACAGGGTGAGCAGTACTTC. Translating gives CSVMGLAQGEQYF. The full variable domain, rest sourced from reference TRBV29-1 and TRBJ2-5, is SAVISQKPSRDICQRGTSLTIQCQVDSQVTMMFWYRQQPGQSLTLIATANQGSEATYESGFVIDKFPISRPNLTFSTLTVSNMSPEDSSIYLCSVMGLAQGEQYFGPGTRLLVL.

This clonotype was found many times. The chain joins TRBV28 to TRBJ2-5, with TRBD2 identical over 11 bases. This CDR3 is 14 amino acids long. The J segment lost 2 bases and the V segment lost 9 bases, leaving 5 bases of the junction unmatched. The germline V gene encodes CDR1 MDHEN and CDR2 SYDVKM. The CDR3 DNA follows: TGTGCCAGTAACGTAGCGGGAGGGCAAGAGACCCAGTACTTC. Residues: CASNVAGGQETQYF.

The chain combines TRBV27 with TRBJ1-2; weak D call: TRBD1 (5 bases). The V end was cut by 6 bases, the J end by 8 bases, with 13 bases between. There are 12 residues in the CDR3. Germline-derived CDR1 and CDR2 are MNHEY and SMNVEV (reference sequence). The CDR3 here is CASRGGNDGYTF. CDR3 in DNA: TGTGCCAGCAGGGGGGGAAATGACGGCTACACCTTC.

This clonotype appeared many times. The genes are TRBV27 and TRBJ2-5; D possibly corresponds to TRBD2 (6 bases). The CDR3 is 13 amino acids. Trimming took off 10 bases at V and 4 bases at J, with 16 bases between the two ends. Germline CDR1 and CDR2: MNHEY and SMNVEV (reference sequence). The CDR3 spells CATADGRRETQYF. The DNA for the CDR3 is TGTGCCACCGCGGATGGGAGGAGAGAGACCCAGTACTTC.

CDR3 protein: CASSLWTRQVRDRGLNEQFF. CDR3 sequence (DNA): TGTGCCAGCAGTTTATGGACAAGGCAGGTTCGGGACAGGGGTTTAAATGAGCAGTTCTTC. The V gene is TRBV27, the J gene TRBJ2-1, with 10 positions matching TRBD1. The CDR3 has 20 amino acids. V shed 1 base and J 7 bases; nucleotides not matched to a gene: 19. In germline, CDR1 is MNHEY, CDR2 SMNVEV (reference sequence).

The rearrangement joins TRBV15 to TRBJ1-1, with 10 bases that match TRBD1. The CDR3 extends over 14 amino acids. Looked up from germline, CDR1 is LNHNV and CDR2 is YYDKDF (reference sequence). V shed 5 bases and J 12 bases; nucleotides not matched to a gene: 12. The CDR3: CATSPRVGTGETFF. The CDR3 coding sequence is TGTGCCACCAGCCCCCGCGTCGGGACAGGGGAGACTTTCTTT.

The rearrangement joins TRBV5-1 to TRBJ2-3; D tentatively reads TRBD1 or TRBD2 (5 bases each). The CDR3 is 13 residues long. Germline lookup yields CDR1 SGHRS and CDR2 YFSETQ. V lost 2 bases and J 6 bases, leaving 10 bases between the germline ends. This CDR3 reads CASSFEGRDTQYF. CDR3 sequence (DNA): TGCGCCAGCAGCTTTGAGGGGCGGGATACGCAGTATTTT.

Regarding this clonotype: A read error may explain this, as a much larger clone is one base away. The chain links TRBV7-3 to TRBJ2-5; 14 nucleotides line up with TRBD2. CDR1 and CDR2 (germline): SGHTA, FQGTGA. The CDR3 contains 16 residues. The CDR3 nucleotides are TGTGTCAGCACCGGGACTAGCGGGAGATGTCGGGAGACCCAGTACTTC. Its protein is CVSTGTSGRCRETQYF.

The chain links TRBV20-1 to TRBJ2-5, with D perhaps matching TRBD2 (6 bases). The CDR3 is made up of 14 amino acids. The V end was cut by 7 bases, the J end by 3 bases, with 18 bases between. CDR1 DFQATT and CDR2 SNEGSKA come from the germline V gene (reference sequence). CDR3 bases: TGCAGTGTCTCGGGGAGAGGAGGGAAAGAGACCCAGTACTTC. Its translation: CSVSGRGGKETQYF.

In its sample, this clonotype was seen a few times. The chain couples TRBV13 to TRBJ2-1, with D maybe TRBD2 (7 bases). Germline V gives CDR1 PRHDT, CDR2 FYEKMQ (reference sequence). There are 15 residues in the CDR3. The germline V and J ends were trimmed by 4 bases and 4 bases, with 14 bases remaining between them. CDR3 nucleotide sequence: TGTGCCAGCAGCTCTGCGGGGGCTACTTACAATGAGCAGTTCTTC. This codes for CASSSAGATYNEQFF.

Only one count was recorded for this clonotype. This chain joins TRBV7-7 and TRBJ2-2; weak D call: TRBD1 (6 bases). V was cut by 2 bases and J by 7 bases, with 11 bases left in between. Germline CDR1 and CDR2: SSHAT and FNYEAQ (reference sequence). This CDR3 is built from 14 residues. The CDR3 spells CASSLMGAHGELFF. As DNA, the CDR3 is TGTGCCAGCAGCTTAATGGGGGCCCACGGGGAGCTGTTTTTT.

This clonotype was seen more than once but under ten times. J is TRBJ2-5 and V is TRBV27; D is uncertain. The germline V and J ends were trimmed by 2 bases and 11 bases, with 21 bases remaining between them. Germline CDR1 reads MNHEY; CDR2 reads SMNVEV (reference sequence). The CDR3 loop spans 15 amino acids. CDR3 bases: TGTGCCAGCAGTTTACTCCAGGACGGAATCCAACGTCAGTACTTC. Translated, it gives CASSLLQDGIQRQYF.